The entry that follows covers one T cell receptor (beta chain) sequence. TCRdb itself ran the 5' RACE reads through MiXCR, one entry per CDR3 protein. In the table there are 600,000 to 700,000 distinct CDR3 sequences, about 20% of which are singletons. This sample is drawn from a study of identical twins. Germline CDR1 reads SGHAT; CDR2 reads FQDESV (reference sequence). The CDR3 totals 18 residues. V gave up 7 bases and J gave up 5 bases, with 27 bases separating them. These same data were also listed under a study on T cells expressing NK-cell markers.

The receptor was isolated from a woman aged 18-29 years in good health. Sample: PBMCs. The gene calls are TRBV11-1 and TRBJ2-1; the D call may be TRBD1 or TRBD2 (7 bases each). The DNA for the CDR3 is TGTGCCAGCATCGGCAGGGGGGGGTCGATGTACAACAACAATGAGCAGTTCTTC. Residues: CASIGRGGSMYNNNEQFF.